This T cell receptor beta chain stems from a study of blood T cell repertoires in COVID-19 (dated by TCRdb to about 2020). With respect to the entire study: The collaborator samples originated in the United States, Italy and Spain and spanned the acute and convalescent phases of COVID-19. The prospective study material was composed of cDNA or gDNA derived from T cells, B-cell-depleted T cells, or PBMCs. The dataset comprised deeply sampled blood TCRbeta repertoires from subjects exposed to, actively infected with, or recovered from COVID-19. The repertoires were released in a freely available public database meant as a resource for research on the immune response to SARS-CoV-2. The samples were drawn from two sources: the first 160 participants of the ongoing ImmuneRACE study, and 1,000 to 1,500 subjects contributed by 6 global collaborators. Nearly every sample came with metadata listing a de-identified subject ID, COVID-19 status, age in years and sex. Where available, HLA class I and class II types were obtained from metadata supplied by the sample provider rather than from assay-based typing. Paper-wide results and their limitations: How much clinical and demographic metadata was included differed by source and by participant, and the metadata was provided uncurated.

From cysteine to phenylalanine, the CDR3 is 16 amino acids long. Kept here is only the CDR3 DNA, which spans 48 bases and is read in frame from base 1. Reading the germline V gene gives CDR1 KGHDR and CDR2 SFDVKD. Unmatched junction bases come to 2, with V trimmed by 0 bases and J by 1 base. Worth noting for this clone: Its recognized antigen is unknown. No base qualities exist here, and no much larger clone lies one base off it.

Whole blood was collected in K2EDTA tubes by collaborating institutions according to the institutions' own protocols. Collaborator samples were shipped for TCRbeta analysis as frozen whole blood, isolated PBMCs, or DNA extracted from either sample type. TCRbeta CDR3 regions were amplified from genomic DNA using the immunoSEQ Assay, a bias-controlled multiplex PCR. In the original analysis: The number of nucleated cells in each sample was estimated from the amplification of reference gene primers within the assay. Sequence reads were collapsed and filtered to measure the absolute abundance of every unique TCRbeta CDR3 rearrangement. Productive Simpson clonality was computed per sample as the square root of Simpson's diversity index over productive rearrangements. TCRdb obtained this table from immuneACCESS and retained in-frame rearrangements with V and J assigned. These tables miss some clones; where compared with another copy, unresolved V genes account for less than half of the shortfall, and the remainder is unexplained. That table supplies the V and J calls and clone size; D and trimming were determined from the DNA. Recorded for this sample are approximately 110,000 clones; approximately 78% of them occurred a single time. Jointly, the top ten make up 7% to 9.5% of the sample.

This chain joins TRBV24-1 to TRBJ2-3; 8 central nucleotides agree with TRBD1. The sequencing input was peripheral blood. This receptor was obtained from a man aged 65 to 85 with acute or convalescent COVID-19. The CDR3 amino acid sequence is: CATSDLLGQGTDTQYF. DNA sequence: TGTGCCACCAGTGATTTGTTGGGACAGGGCACAGATACGCAGTATTTT.